Listed below are T cell receptor beta chains from one sample, sequenced in a study of shared clonotypes between healthy human individuals. The data were produced by immunoSEQ multiplex PCR, yet TCRdb's version contains in-frame clones alone and is incomplete. The table has around 700,000 clones, more than 70% seen once; the top ten hold less than 2%. The specimen was memory CD4+ T cells sorted from blood. The receptors originated from a woman aged 25 to 39 in good health. CDR3s include the opening cysteine and the closing phenylalanine or tryptophan. D genes are given only for firm matches. A clone size is listed for some rows: how often the clone was seen (once, few, many), or a class if it is expanded.

abundance: .
j_gene: TRBJ1-5
d_gene: TRBD1
v_gene: TRBV6-5
CDR3aa: CASSLDRGGQPQHF

abundance: .
j_gene: TRBJ1-4
d_gene: TRBD1
v_gene: TRBV5-5
CDR3aa: CASSLWGTEIEKLFF

abundance: .
j_gene: TRBJ2-2
d_gene: TRBD2
v_gene: TRBV27
CDR3aa: CASRGMSGSVSGELFF

abundance: .
j_gene: TRBJ1-4
d_gene: TRBD1
v_gene: TRBV29-1
CDR3aa: CSGTDRAAQLFF

abundance: .
j_gene: TRBJ2-6
d_gene: .
v_gene: TRBV5-1
CDR3aa: CASSGGASGANVLTF

abundance: few
j_gene: TRBJ2-7
d_gene: .
v_gene: TRBV2
CDR3aa: CASSEWAATYEQYF

abundance: many
j_gene: TRBJ1-1
d_gene: .
v_gene: TRBV25-1
CDR3aa: CASSAPSRGTEAFF

abundance: .
j_gene: TRBJ1-1
d_gene: .
v_gene: TRBV28
CDR3aa: CASKGSTGGPDTEAFF

abundance: .
j_gene: TRBJ1-2
d_gene: TRBD1
v_gene: TRBV7-2
CDR3aa: CASSSGQGGYTF

abundance: .
j_gene: TRBJ1-4
d_gene: .
v_gene: TRBV5-6
CDR3aa: CASSLAKGAGEKLFF

abundance: once
j_gene: TRBJ2-3
d_gene: .
v_gene: TRBV29-1
CDR3aa: CSVRGGIDTQYF

abundance: .
j_gene: TRBJ2-7
d_gene: TRBD2
v_gene: TRBV7-2
CDR3aa: CASSPITSGTFNEQYF

abundance: .
j_gene: TRBJ2-1
d_gene: .
v_gene: TRBV4-2
CDR3aa: CASSPDGRNSYNEQFF

abundance: .
j_gene: TRBJ1-2
d_gene: TRBD1
v_gene: TRBV5-6
CDR3aa: CASSLAGQGAYGYTF

abundance: few
j_gene: TRBJ1-3
d_gene: .
v_gene: TRBV5-6
CDR3aa: CASSRPGPGNTIYF

abundance: once
j_gene: TRBJ1-1
d_gene: .
v_gene: TRBV4-1
CDR3aa: CASSQVRGSTEAFF

abundance: many
j_gene: TRBJ1-1
d_gene: .
v_gene: TRBV19
CDR3aa: CASSSPPAAGLMNTEAFF

abundance: .
j_gene: TRBJ1-5
d_gene: .
v_gene: TRBV7-9
CDR3aa: CASSPHGISNQPQHF

abundance: .
j_gene: TRBJ2-1
d_gene: .
v_gene: TRBV1
CDR3aa: CTSSRTIYNEQFF

abundance: once
j_gene: TRBJ1-5
d_gene: .
v_gene: TRBV30
CDR3aa: CAWSVHRLNQPQHF

abundance: .
j_gene: TRBJ1-1
d_gene: .
v_gene: TRBV4-2
CDR3aa: CASSQTVLATEAFF

abundance: few
j_gene: TRBJ1-4
d_gene: .
v_gene: TRBV6-1
CDR3aa: CASTSGRAEKLFF

abundance: .
j_gene: TRBJ1-1
d_gene: .
v_gene: TRBV12-5
CDR3aa: CASGYGAGGLGNTEAFF

abundance: .
j_gene: TRBJ1-1
d_gene: .
v_gene: TRBV11-3
CDR3aa: CASSTTGTEAFF

abundance: .
j_gene: TRBJ1-4
d_gene: .
v_gene: TRBV11-2
CDR3aa: CASSSTGATNEKLFF

abundance: .
j_gene: TRBJ2-7
d_gene: TRBD2
v_gene: TRBV5-1
CDR3aa: CASSLAPVAGAGYGTYEQYF

abundance: .
j_gene: TRBJ1-2
d_gene: .
v_gene: TRBV4-1
CDR3aa: CASSQQGQVAYGYTF

abundance: .
j_gene: TRBJ2-7
d_gene: .
v_gene: TRBV6-5
CDR3aa: CASSYSKAVALHEQYF

abundance: once
j_gene: TRBJ1-1
d_gene: .
v_gene: TRBV6-1
CDR3aa: CASSPTREWEAFF

abundance: .
j_gene: TRBJ2-7
d_gene: TRBD2
v_gene: TRBV4-1
CDR3aa: CASSQDQTSGRLYEQYF

abundance: .
j_gene: TRBJ2-7
d_gene: .
v_gene: TRBV11-2
CDR3aa: CASSIYRLSEQYF

abundance: .
j_gene: TRBJ2-1
d_gene: TRBD2
v_gene: TRBV19
CDR3aa: CASSTGSGRLREQFF

abundance: .
j_gene: TRBJ2-2
d_gene: TRBD1
v_gene: TRBV11-1
CDR3aa: CASSPGKGADTGELFF

abundance: .
j_gene: TRBJ1-5
d_gene: .
v_gene: TRBV5-8
CDR3aa: CASSKGRGEGQPQHF

abundance: .
j_gene: TRBJ2-1
d_gene: .
v_gene: TRBV5-4
CDR3aa: CASSSGLPSSYNEQFF

abundance: .
j_gene: TRBJ2-6
d_gene: .
v_gene: TRBV5-6
CDR3aa: CASSSPGRSDANVLTF

abundance: .
j_gene: TRBJ1-3
d_gene: .
v_gene: TRBV18
CDR3aa: CASSPDSRAVGNTIYF

abundance: many
j_gene: TRBJ2-1
d_gene: TRBD2
v_gene: TRBV4-1
CDR3aa: CASSRRTSSGSYNEQFF

abundance: .
j_gene: TRBJ1-1
d_gene: .
v_gene: TRBV4-2
CDR3aa: CASSQERESAEAFF

abundance: .
j_gene: TRBJ2-7
d_gene: .
v_gene: TRBV28
CDR3aa: CASSFSPGDFLSYEQYF

abundance: many
j_gene: TRBJ2-1
d_gene: .
v_gene: TRBV4-1
CDR3aa: CASSQEKRGPVYNEQFF

abundance: .
j_gene: TRBJ1-4
d_gene: .
v_gene: TRBV14
CDR3aa: CASSQDTFVRLFF